Following are 32 T cell receptor beta chains from one sample sequenced in a study of PD-1 blockade in classical Hodgkin lymphoma. Assay used: immunoSEQ multiplex PCR; TCRdb lists only in-frame clones, some missing. The data contain 110,000 or so clones, around 90% of them singletons. As to time point: cycle 4 day 1 (C4D1), after 5 to 7 weeks of nivolumab. Following autologous stem cell transplantation, relapse occurred in every patient, and exposure to brentuximab vedotin varied. The sequenced sample was peripheral blood mononuclear cells (PBMCs), obtained before the fourth cycle of nivolumab. The receptors were sampled from a human donor with classical Hodgkin lymphoma.

This clone is a singleton in its sample. V usage is TRBV7-8 and J usage is TRBJ2-7, with unresolved D. Germline V gene data show CDR1 as SGHVS and CDR2 as FQNEAQ. Trimming left V 0 bases short and J 2 bases short, with 8 bases between. The CDR3 is 14 amino acids. CDR3 in DNA: TGTGCCAGCAGCTTAGCGGGATTTCCCTACGAGCAGTACTTC. Translated: CASSLAGFPYEQYF.

This sequence joins TRBV29-1 and TRBJ1-1; D unresolved. The CDR3 contains 12 residues. CDR1 and CDR2 (germline): SQVTM, ANQGSEA. V lost 7 bases and J 0 bases, leaving 9 bases between the germline ends. CDR3 in DNA: TGCAGCGCGGGCTTTATGAACACTGAAGCTTTCTTT. It specifies CSAGFMNTEAFF. The full variable domain, completed using reference TRBV29-1 and TRBJ1-1, is SAVISQKPSRDICQRGTSLTIQCQVDSQVTMMFWYRQQPGQSLTLIATANQGSEATYESGFVIDKFPISRPNLTFSTLTVSNMSPEDSSIYLCSAGFMNTEAFFGQGTRLTVV.

V usage is TRBV7-9 and J usage is TRBJ2-1; 10 bases map to TRBD2. CDR1 SEHNR and CDR2 FQNEAQ come from the germline V gene (reference sequence). There are 16 residues in the CDR3. The trim removed 6 bases at V and 3 bases at J, leaving 8 bases unmatched. The CDR3 reads CASRPPSGRDYNEQFF. The CDR3 DNA reads TGTGCCAGCAGACCCCCGAGCGGGAGGGACTACAATGAGCAGTTCTTC.

This clone was observed a single time. The rearrangement joins TRBV7-9 to TRBJ1-1; D gene unclear. V lost 4 bases and J 1 base, leaving 10 bases between the germline ends. CDR1 and CDR2 from the germline V gene are SEHNR and FQNEAQ (reference sequence). The CDR3 loop spans 14 amino acids. CDR3 coding DNA: TGTGCCAGCAGCTCCCCCCCCGAGAACACTGAAGCTTTCTTT. Its translation is CASSSPPENTEAFF.

The chain is built from TRBV19 and TRBJ2-7; 14 bases are a match to TRBD2. Germline V CDR1 and CDR2: LNHDA, SQIVND (reference sequence). J gave up 4 bases and V 5 bases, and 7 bases lay outside the gene matches. The CDR3 has 16 residues. Written as DNA, the CDR3 is TGTGCCAGTAGTCGGGGACTAGCGGGAGCCGAATACGAGCAGTACTTC. Its translation: CASSRGLAGAEYEQYF.

The chain has TRBV11-2 and TRBJ1-5; TRBD1 is a possible D gene (5 bases). This CDR3 contains 14 residues. The V end was cut by 1 base, the J end by 7 bases, with 11 bases between. Germline-derived CDR1 and CDR2 are SGHAT and FQNNGV. The CDR3, as DNA: TGTGCCAGCAGCTTAGTAGGGGTTGACCAGCCCCAGCATTTT. It yields the protein CASSLVGVDQPQHF.

V gene TRBV7-2 combines with J gene TRBJ1-2; tentatively, D is TRBD1 (5 bases). The CDR3 sequence is 17 residues long. Germline CDR1 and CDR2: SGHTA and FQGNSA. Trimming took off 6 bases at V and 8 bases at J, with 28 bases between the two ends. The CDR3 DNA is TGTGCCAGCAGTAGAATCGACCGACCCGACGGGGGTTCCGGCTACACCTTC. Protein product: CASSRIDRPDGGSGYTF.

CDR3 amino acids: CASRNGRPQAFF. The CDR3 DNA follows: TGTGCCAGCCGCAACGGGAGACCCCAAGCTTTCTTT. The rearrangement links TRBV4-2 to TRBJ1-1; D not certain. The ends were cut back, 8 bases at V and 9 bases at J, with 16 bases in the middle. The CDR3 has 12 residues. In germline, CDR1 is LGHNA, CDR2 YNFKEQ.

V is TRBV29-1 and J is TRBJ2-7; TRBD2 matches 10 bases. J gave up 0 bases and V 6 bases, and 11 bases lay outside the gene matches. CDR3 size: 16 residues. CDR1 SQVTM and CDR2 ANQGSEA come from the germline V gene. This chain's CDR3 is CSVTSERTSGSYEQYF. The CDR3 DNA sequence: TGCAGCGTCACATCGGAAAGGACTAGCGGCTCCTACGAGCAGTACTTC.

V and J are TRBV14 and TRBJ2-2; maybe TRBD1 (5 bases). The CDR3 runs 17 residues. Trimming took off 0 bases at V and 6 bases at J, with 17 bases between the two ends. Germline loops: CDR1 SGHDN, CDR2 FVKESK. The CDR3: CASSQDHLPGRPGELFF. The CDR3 coding sequence is TGTGCCAGCAGCCAAGATCATCTGCCAGGGCGTCCCGGGGAGCTGTTTTTT.

The chain couples TRBV4-3 to TRBJ2-3, with D maybe TRBD2 (6 bases). CDR3 length equals 15 residues. CDR1 LGHNA and CDR2 YSLEER come from the germline V gene. V lost 4 bases and J lost 0, with 11 bases in between. Here the CDR3 reads CASSPRLGSTDTQYF. The CDR3 bases are TGCGCCAGCAGCCCAAGACTAGGTAGCACAGATACGCAGTATTTT.

The V gene is TRBV25-1, the J gene TRBJ1-2; 9 nucleotides line up with TRBD1. The CDR3 is made up of 14 amino acids. Germline assignment: CDR1 MGHDK and CDR2 SYGVNS. With V trimmed by 2 bases and J by 8 bases, 6 bases remained unmatched. The CDR3 is CASSEVGDRDGYTF. The DNA for the CDR3 is TGTGCCAGCAGTGAAGTGGGGGACAGGGACGGCTACACCTTC.

Concerning this clone: Other nucleotide sequences from this sample produce the same CDR3. This chain links TRBV18 with TRBJ2-5; D is uncertain. The CDR3 sequence is 13 residues long. Per the germline V gene, CDR1 is KGHSH and CDR2 is LQKENI. Trimming left V 3 bases short and J 0 bases short, with 5 bases between. This chain's CDR3 is CASSPAYQETQYF. DNA of the CDR3: TGTGCCAGCTCACCCGCGTACCAAGAGACCCAGTACTTC.

The chain employs TRBV6-5 and TRBJ2-3; D is undetermined. The CDR3 has 15 residues. Germline-derived CDR1 and CDR2 are MNHEY and SVGAGI. V was clipped by 0 bases and J by 4 bases, with 11 bases between them. The CDR3 region has the DNA TGTGCCAGCAGTTACTCGATCGGCGCCCCAGATACGCAGTATTTT. This codes for CASSYSIGAPDTQYF.

This sequence joins TRBV2 and TRBJ1-1, with D possibly being TRBD1 (6 bases). Trimming pared 5 bases from V and 10 bases from J, leaving 14 bases between. The CDR3 length is 12 residues. The germline V gene encodes CDR1 SNHLY and CDR2 FYNNEI. The CDR3 spells CASSLSGAGAFF. The CDR3 DNA is TGTGCCAGCAGTTTATCGGGGGCCGGAGCTTTCTTT.

This CDR3 reads CSVWGGGNQPQHF. CDR3 sequence (DNA): TGCAGCGTTTGGGGAGGGGGCAATCAGCCCCAGCATTTT. This chain uses TRBV29-1 with TRBJ1-5, with D tentatively TRBD1 (5 bases). Trimming took off 5 bases at V and 2 bases at J, with 10 bases between the two ends. This CDR3 region has 13 residues. CDR1 and CDR2 from the germline V gene are SQVTM and ANQGSEA.

The chain has TRBV6-1 and TRBJ2-1; D possibly corresponds to TRBD2 (6 bases). The CDR3 loop spans 18 amino acids. Germline-derived CDR1 and CDR2 are MNHNS and SASEGT. V gave up 1 base and J gave up 7 bases, with 23 bases separating them. CDR3 sequence reads: CASSEERRGAGTKNEQFF. In nucleotides, the CDR3 is TGTGCCAGCAGTGAAGAACGGAGAGGGGCGGGAACCAAGAATGAGCAGTTCTTC.

This clone has just one count. This rearrangement joins TRBV10-1 to TRBJ1-3, with TRBD1 identical over 7 bases. Germline CDR1 and CDR2: WNHNN and SYGVQD (reference sequence). With 5 bases clipped from V and 0 bases from J, the junction kept 1 base outside the gene matches. The CDR3 spans 14 residues. The CDR3 spells CASSRDSSGNTIYF. The CDR3 DNA reads as TGCGCCAGCAGTCGGGACAGCTCTGGAAACACCATATATTTT.

The chain joins TRBV6-1 to TRBJ1-4; a possible D gene is TRBD1 (6 bases). Germline assignment: CDR1 MNHNS and CDR2 SASEGT. The CDR3 consists of 15 residues. The germline V and J ends were trimmed by 8 bases and 7 bases, with 20 bases remaining between them. CDR3 loop: CASVSGETGREKLFF. The DNA for the CDR3 is TGTGCCAGCGTCTCAGGGGAAACAGGTCGTGAAAAACTGTTTTTT.

This chain connects TRBV6-6 to TRBJ1-1; D is perhaps TRBD1 (5 bases). Germline CDR1 reads MNHNY; CDR2 reads SVGAGI (reference sequence). This CDR3 is 11 amino acids long. Trimming cost V 8 bases and J 5 bases, with 9 bases left between them. The DNA for the CDR3 is TGTGCCAGCGGTGGGGGAACTGAAGCTTTCTTT. As protein: CASGGGTEAFF.

This CDR3 is CASSPGQGNKEQYF. CDR3 sequence (DNA): TGCGCCAGCAGCCCGGGACAGGGTAATAAGGAGCAGTACTTC. This chain connects TRBV5-1 to TRBJ2-7; the match to TRBD1 covers 9 bases. CDR1 and CDR2 from the germline V gene are SGHRS and YFSETQ. CDR3 size: 14 residues. Trimming cost V 4 bases and J 7 bases; bases outside gene matches: 9. The whole variable domain, filled in from reference TRBV5-1 and TRBJ2-7, reads KAGVTQTPRYLIKTRGQQVTLSCSPISGHRSVSWYQQTPGQGLQFLFEYFSETQRNKGNFPGRFSGRQFSNSRSEMNVSTLELGDSALYLCASSPGQGNKEQYFGPGTRLTVT.

The V gene is TRBV18, the J gene TRBJ2-7, with D perhaps matching TRBD2 (5 bases). The CDR3 contains 12 residues. Germline V gene data show CDR1 as KGHSH and CDR2 as LQKENI. V was cut by 0 bases and J by 7 bases, with 7 bases left in between. This CDR3 reads CASSPPSGEQYF. CDR3 in DNA: TGTGCCAGCTCACCACCCTCGGGGGAGCAGTACTTC.

This clone is a singleton in its sample. The chain links TRBV28 to TRBJ2-7; D uncertain. Trimming pared 6 bases from V and 2 bases from J, leaving 17 bases between. CDR1 and CDR2 from the germline V gene are MDHEN and SYDVKM. The CDR3 has 15 residues. CDR3 coding DNA: TGTGCCAGCAGCCCCGGCCTCACACGGGCCTACGAGCAGTACTTC. It specifies CASSPGLTRAYEQYF.

The chain combines TRBV19 with TRBJ2-3; 7 bases match TRBD2. V lost 1 base and J lost 4; bases outside the gene matches: 5. The CDR3 sequence is 15 residues long. Germline assignment: CDR1 LNHDA and CDR2 SQIVND (reference sequence). CDR3 in amino acids: CASSIGLAAPDTQYF. The CDR3 DNA follows: TGTGCCAGTAGTATAGGGCTAGCGGCTCCAGATACGCAGTATTTT.

This clone was seen more than once but under ten times. The rearrangement joins TRBV30 to TRBJ2-1; D is possibly TRBD1 or TRBD2 (5 bases each). Trimming left V 5 bases short and J 4 bases short, with 9 bases between. Germline CDR1 GTSNPN, CDR2 SVGIG (reference sequence). The CDR3 loop spans 12 amino acids. The chain's CDR3 is CAWGDPYNEQFF. In DNA, the CDR3 is TGTGCCTGGGGGGACCCATACAATGAGCAGTTCTTC.

This chain links TRBV28 with TRBJ1-1; D possibly corresponds to TRBD1 (6 bases). The CDR3 contains 15 residues. From germline, CDR1 is MDHEN and CDR2 SYDVKM. V lost 3 bases to trimming and J lost 4 bases, with 15 bases between them. CDR3 sequence reads: CASSLSLQGRTEAFF. Written as DNA, the CDR3 is TGTGCCAGCAGTTTGTCCTTACAGGGTCGCACTGAAGCTTTCTTT. Full variable domain (missing parts from reference TRBV28 and TRBJ1-1): DVKVTQSSRYLVKRTGEKVFLECVQDMDHENMFWYRQDPGLGLRLIYFSYDVKMKEKGDIPEGYSVSREKKERFSLILESASTNQTSMYLCASSLSLQGRTEAFFGQGTRLTVV.

V gene TRBV6-5 combines with J gene TRBJ2-5; perhaps TRBD1 as D (6 bases). Germline V gene lookup returns CDR1 MNHEY and CDR2 SVGAGI. Trimming removed 6 bases from V and 5 bases from J, with 16 bases in between. This CDR3 region has 14 residues. This CDR3 is CASSLGTLRETQYF. The CDR3 nucleotides read TGTGCCAGCAGCCTCGGGACACTCCGCGAGACCCAGTACTTC.

The chain carries TRBV18 and TRBJ2-5; D perhaps matches TRBD1 (5 bases). CDR3 length equals 13 residues. Germline V gene data show CDR1 as KGHSH and CDR2 as LQKENI. V lost 6 bases and J 1 base, leaving 9 bases between the germline ends. CDR3 residues: CASSTGSQETQYF. CDR3 in DNA: TGTGCCAGCTCTACAGGCAGCCAAGAGACCCAGTACTTC.

This clone was counted a single time. The V gene is TRBV7-9, the J gene TRBJ2-7, with 8 bases that match TRBD1. V lost 8 bases, J lost 3 bases, and 3 bases stayed unmatched. CDR3 length: 12 amino acids. CDR1 is SEHNR and CDR2 is FQNEAQ in the germline V gene (reference sequence). In DNA, the CDR3 is TGTGCCAGCCTGGACAGGGACTACGAGCAGTACTTC. Encoded protein: CASLDRDYEQYF.

This chain uses TRBV4-1 with TRBJ1-1; D call uncertain. V lost 1 base and J 1 base, leaving 7 bases between the germline ends. This CDR3 contains 14 residues. Per germline, CDR1 MGHRA and CDR2 YSYEKL. This chain's CDR3 is CASSQATRNTEAFF. Written as DNA, the CDR3 is TGCGCCAGCAGCCAAGCGACAAGGAACACTGAAGCTTTCTTT.

V and J are TRBV4-3 and TRBJ2-7; 8 bases are a match to TRBD1. Germline CDR1 and CDR2: LGHNA and YSLEER. Trimming removed 1 base from V and 5 bases from J; junction bases left unmatched: 10. The CDR3 totals 16 residues. CDR3 sequence: CASSQGLLDREHEQYF. The CDR3 nucleotides read TGCGCCAGCAGCCAAGGGCTCTTGGACAGGGAACACGAGCAGTACTTC.

This chain connects TRBV10-3 to TRBJ2-6; D is unresolved. There are 12 residues in the CDR3. The germline V and J ends were trimmed by 8 bases and 2 bases, with 4 bases remaining between them. Germline V lookup: CDR1 ENHRY, CDR2 SYGVKD. The CDR3 protein is CAIEAGANVLTF. CDR3 nucleotide sequence: TGTGCCATCGAGGCTGGGGCCAACGTCCTGACTTTC.